The 31 T cell receptor beta chains given below trace back to one sample, sequenced in a study of cytomegalovirus exposure and HLA in healthy donors. The study ran its PCR with 60 Vbeta and 13 Jbeta primers. Produced via immunoSEQ multiplex PCR; TCRdb's table is partial and in-frame only. The repertoire consists of over 130,000 clones, with 75% to 90% occurring once and the leading ten covering over 1%. The sample was PBMCs. These TCRs come from a female donor in good health and CMV-seronegative.

The chain combines TRBV28 with TRBJ2-5, with D possibly being TRBD1 (5 bases). The CDR3 runs to 14 residues. V was shortened by 3 bases and J by 7 bases, with 15 bases between the two germline ends. Germline V gives CDR1 MDHEN, CDR2 SYDVKM. In DNA form, the CDR3 reads TGTGCCAGCAGTTTTCAGGGATCTTTCGGGACCCAGTACTTC. Protein sequence: CASSFQGSFGTQYF.

The rearrangement links TRBV18 to TRBJ1-2; D is undetermined. Germline assignment: CDR1 KGHSH and CDR2 LQKENI. The CDR3 consists of 15 residues. V lost 2 bases and J lost 2, with 12 bases in between. CDR3 sequence: CASSPGPGLNYGYTF. CDR3 DNA: TGTGCCAGCTCACCAGGCCCGGGGTTAAACTATGGCTACACCTTC.

The chain employs TRBV5-1 and TRBJ2-7, with 10 bases aligning to TRBD1. The trim removed 3 bases at V and 2 bases at J, leaving 5 bases unmatched. The CDR3 covers 15 residues. Germline V gives CDR1 SGHRS, CDR2 YFSETQ. The DNA of the CDR3 is TGCGCCAGCAGCTCCAGACAGGGGGCCGCCTACGAGCAGTACTTC. Translation gives CASSSRQGAAYEQYF.

V gene TRBV9 combines with J gene TRBJ2-1; TRBD2 matches 10 bases. CDR3 length: 18 residues. The germline V gene has CDR1 SGDLS and CDR2 YYNGEE. V was pared by 0 bases and J by 0 bases, with 6 bases of the junction left unmatched. DNA of the CDR3: TGTGCCAGCAGCGTAGGGGGGGCTAGCGGGAGCTCCTACAATGAGCAGTTCTTC. It encodes CASSVGGASGSSYNEQFF.

The genes are TRBV5-1 and TRBJ2-3; 10 bases fit TRBD2. The length of the CDR3 is 17 residues. With 0 bases clipped from V and 2 bases from J, the junction kept 6 bases outside the gene matches. CDR1 and CDR2 (germline): SGHRS, YFSETQ. The chain's CDR3 is CASSLGVAGGTTDTQYF. CDR3 in DNA: TGCGCCAGCAGCTTGGGCGTAGCGGGAGGAACCACAGATACGCAGTATTTT.

This chain joins TRBV19 and TRBJ1-1; 7 bases match TRBD1. Germline V gene sequence: CDR1 LNHDA, CDR2 SQIVND (reference sequence). Unmatched junction bases numbered 5, after V lost 11 bases and J lost 2 bases. The CDR3 sequence is 12 residues long. The CDR3 loop is CASRGFNTEAFF. DNA of the CDR3: TGTGCCTCCAGGGGGTTTAACACTGAAGCTTTCTTT.

As regards this clone: One end of the junction is discordant with germline, which a read error may explain. This chain links TRBV10-3 with TRBJ2-7; D is perhaps TRBD2 (6 bases). The CDR3 length is 13 residues. The germline V gene has CDR1 ENHRY and CDR2 SYGVKD. The DNA for the CDR3 is TGTGCCATCAGTGAGTCTTTCCGGGGGACCCTGATCTTC. The encoded protein is CAISESFRGTLIF.

This rearrangement joins TRBV6-1 to TRBJ2-7; 8 positions match TRBD1. Germline CDR1 and CDR2: MNHNS and SASEGT. V gave up 6 bases and J gave up 3 bases; unmatched junction bases: 4. The CDR3 length is 13 residues. CDR3 amino acids: CASRAGGLYEQYF. The CDR3, as DNA: TGTGCCAGCAGAGCAGGGGGCCTCTACGAGCAGTACTTC.

This clone came up a few times. This chain connects TRBV5-4 to TRBJ2-3; 10 bases agree with TRBD2. Trimming at V came to 4 bases and at J to 2 bases, leaving 10 bases not matched to a gene. The CDR3 contains 17 residues. The germline V gene has CDR1 SGHNT and CDR2 YYREEE (reference sequence). CDR3 DNA: TGTGCCAGCAGCCCTGGGACTAGCGTCTCTTACACAGATACGCAGTATTTT. It encodes CASSPGTSVSYTDTQYF.

The chain joins TRBV7-9 to TRBJ2-5; 12 bases map to TRBD2. The CDR3 has 15 residues. Per germline, CDR1 SEHNR and CDR2 FQNEAQ (reference sequence). J gave up 5 bases and V 4 bases, and 5 bases lay outside the gene matches. The CDR3: CASSWTSGKGETQYF. The CDR3 DNA reads TGTGCCAGCAGCTGGACTAGCGGGAAGGGTGAGACCCAGTACTTC.

This clone was picked up one time. This sequence joins TRBV10-3 and TRBJ2-5; 9 bases agree with TRBD2. The V segment lost 0 bases and the J segment 4 bases; nucleotides outside the gene matches: 3. CDR1 and CDR2 (germline): ENHRY, SYGVKD. This CDR3 has 15 amino acids. This CDR3 is CAISESGLAIETQYF. DNA of the CDR3: TGTGCCATCAGTGAGTCCGGACTAGCGATAGAGACCCAGTACTTC.

The V call is TRBV4-1, the J call TRBJ2-3; 10 bases agree with TRBD2. The CDR3 runs 18 residues. The germline CDR1 and CDR2 sequences are MGHRA and YSYEKL. V was clipped by 1 base and J by 2 bases; unmatched bases: 9. CDR3 sequence reads: CASSQVLGLAEVTDTQYF. The CDR3 DNA is TGCGCCAGCAGCCAAGTGCTCGGACTAGCGGAGGTCACAGATACGCAGTATTTT.

The chain uses TRBV6-5 and TRBJ2-5; 8 nucleotides match TRBD2. CDR3 length equals 15 residues. Germline V gives CDR1 MNHEY, CDR2 SVGAGI. V was pared by 7 bases and J by 1 base, with 8 bases of the junction left unmatched. In DNA, the CDR3 is TGTGCCAGCACCCCTTGGGCGGGGGGCCAAGAGACCCAGTACTTC. Amino acids: CASTPWAGGQETQYF.

The gene calls are TRBV2 and TRBJ2-7; 7 positions match TRBD1. This CDR3 is built from 14 residues. Looked up from germline, CDR1 is SNHLY and CDR2 is FYNNEI. With V trimmed by 6 bases and J by 6 bases, 11 bases remained unmatched. CDR3 amino acids: CASRTGSGLFEQYF. DNA of the CDR3: TGTGCCAGCAGGACAGGGAGCGGCTTGTTCGAGCAGTACTTC.

V and J are TRBV30 and TRBJ2-2; D is possibly TRBD2 (6 bases). Germline-derived CDR1 and CDR2 are GTSNPN and SVGIG (reference sequence). This CDR3 region has 14 residues. Trimming removed 3 bases from V and 5 bases from J, with 13 bases in between. CDR3: CAWSRDWETGELFF. DNA of the CDR3: TGTGCCTGGAGCCGGGACTGGGAGACCGGGGAGCTGTTTTTT.

The genes are TRBV10-2 and TRBJ2-3, with D possibly matching TRBD1 (5 bases). This CDR3 has 13 amino acids. The germline gives CDR1 WSHSY, CDR2 SAAADI. V dropped 0 bases and J dropped 5 bases, with 6 bases sitting between them. CDR3 amino acids: CASSESRGDTQYF. The CDR3 DNA sequence: TGCGCCAGCAGTGAGTCTAGGGGAGATACGCAGTATTTT.

The J gene is TRBJ1-4, the V gene TRBV5-1; D gene ambiguous. Germline CDR1 is SGHRS and CDR2 is YFSETQ. V shed 4 bases and J shed 4 bases, with 14 bases lying between them. This CDR3 spans 15 amino acids. The CDR3 nucleotides read TGCGCCAGCAGCGAGCGCGTATCCAATAATGAAAAACTGTTTTTT. Translated, it gives CASSERVSNNEKLFF.

This chain uses TRBV27 with TRBJ2-7; possibly TRBD1 for D (6 bases). There are 13 residues in the CDR3. Trimming left V 5 bases short and J 5 bases short, with 13 bases between. Germline V gives CDR1 MNHEY, CDR2 SMNVEV (reference sequence). The CDR3 here is CASSLGQNHEQYF. CDR3 nucleotides: TGTGCCAGCAGTCTTGGACAGAACCACGAGCAGTACTTC.

This chain connects TRBV9 to TRBJ1-1, with D possibly TRBD1 on 6 matching bases. V lost 3 bases and J lost 3, with 15 bases in between. Germline assignment: CDR1 SGDLS and CDR2 YYNGEE. The CDR3 totals 15 residues. CDR3 region: CASSAGGALDTEAFF. In nucleotides, the CDR3 is TGTGCCAGCAGCGCGGGGGGCGCATTGGACACTGAAGCTTTCTTT.

A few counts support this clone. At the DNA level, this CDR3 is encoded by other sequences in the same sample as well. This chain joins TRBV2 and TRBJ2-3; no definite D call. The ends were cut back, 1 base at V and 0 bases at J, with 5 bases in the middle. Germline loops: CDR1 SNHLY, CDR2 FYNNEI. The CDR3 loop spans 14 amino acids. CDR3: CASSEGLSTDTQYF. CDR3 bases: TGTGCCAGCAGTGAAGGGCTGAGCACAGATACGCAGTATTTT.

The gene calls are TRBV13 and TRBJ1-1; TRBD1 might be the D (5 bases). The V end was cut by 6 bases, the J end by 4 bases, with 15 bases between. The CDR3 has 14 residues. Germline V CDR1 and CDR2: PRHDT, FYEKMQ (reference sequence). CDR3 protein: CASRLPGFGTEAFF. The DNA of the CDR3 is TGTGCCAGCAGACTCCCAGGGTTCGGCACTGAAGCTTTCTTT.

The chain couples TRBV27 to TRBJ2-4, with 8 bases lining up with TRBD2. CDR1 MNHEY and CDR2 SMNVEV come from the germline V gene (reference sequence). The CDR3 contains 17 residues. The V gene end was trimmed by 6 bases and the J gene end by 3 bases; junction bases not matched to a gene: 13. As DNA, the CDR3 is TGTGCCAGCAGCGGACTAGCTGGGGCCGGCCACAAAAACATTCAGTACTTC. Encoded protein: CASSGLAGAGHKNIQYF.

This clone was observed a few times. The chain uses TRBV19 and TRBJ1-1, with 8 bases identical to TRBD1. The CDR3 length is 13 residues. The germline V gene has CDR1 LNHDA and CDR2 SQIVND (reference sequence). V lost 6 bases to trimming and J lost 1 base; unmatched junction nucleotides: 1. CDR3 DNA sequence: TGTGCCAGTAGGGACAGGGAGAACACTGAAGCTTTCTTT. Encoded protein: CASRDRENTEAFF.

The chain joins TRBV28 to TRBJ2-1; D call uncertain. V gave up 3 bases and J gave up 1 base, with 7 bases separating them. Germline V gives CDR1 MDHEN, CDR2 SYDVKM. The CDR3 runs 14 residues. CDR3 sequence reads: CASSFQASYNEQFF. The CDR3 coding sequence is TGTGCCAGCAGTTTTCAGGCGTCCTACAATGAGCAGTTCTTC.

The chain joins TRBV10-3 to TRBJ2-7, with 10 bases lining up with TRBD1. The CDR3 sequence is 15 residues long. The trim removed 8 bases at V and 2 bases at J, leaving 9 bases unmatched. CDR1 and CDR2 from the germline V gene are ENHRY and SYGVKD. The CDR3 DNA reads TGTGCCATCTCACTCCGGGACAGGGGTGCCTACGAGCAGTACTTC. This translates into CAISLRDRGAYEQYF.

This chain uses TRBV27 with TRBJ1-5; 8 bases line up with TRBD1. Germline V gene data show CDR1 as MNHEY and CDR2 as SMNVEV (reference sequence). Losses at the gene ends were 5 bases for V and 0 bases for J; bases not matched to a gene: 6. CDR3 length: 16 residues. CDR3 residues: CASSRRTGYSNQPQHF. In nucleotides, the CDR3 is TGTGCCAGCAGTCGCCGGACAGGGTATAGCAATCAGCCCCAGCATTTT.

The chain carries TRBV6-4 and TRBJ2-7, with D tentatively TRBD1 (7 bases). Germline V CDR1 and CDR2: MRHNA, SNTAGT. Trimming stripped 7 bases from V and 0 bases from J, with 19 bases between. The CDR3 runs 16 residues. The DNA for the CDR3 is TGTGCCAGCAATGTTCAGGGGGGAAAAAGCTCCTACGAGCAGTACTTC. Translation gives CASNVQGGKSSYEQYF.

The rearrangement links TRBV28 to TRBJ2-1; D gene ambiguous. CDR1 is MDHEN, CDR2 SYDVKM, per germline. CDR3 length equals 15 residues. Trimming left V 5 bases short and J 0 bases short, with 11 bases between. The CDR3 is CASSPIQSSYNEQFF. CDR3 nucleotides: TGTGCCAGCAGTCCAATACAGAGCTCCTACAATGAGCAGTTCTTC.

The V and J genes are TRBV5-1 and TRBJ1-1; 10 bases line up with TRBD1. J was trimmed by 3 bases and V by 3 bases; bases with no gene match: 8. Germline V gives CDR1 SGHRS, CDR2 YFSETQ. CDR3 length: 16 residues. The CDR3 sequence is CASSSTGGLTYTEAFF. The CDR3 DNA follows: TGCGCCAGCAGCTCGACAGGGGGCCTAACTTACACTGAAGCTTTCTTT.

V and J are TRBV28 and TRBJ2-3; 8 bases match TRBD1. The CDR3 is 15 amino acids. After removal of 2 bases from V and 6 bases from J, the junction contained 7 bases not matched to a gene. Germline V CDR1 and CDR2: MDHEN, SYDVKM. The CDR3 is CASSLRQGRLDTQYF. DNA of the CDR3: TGTGCCAGCAGTTTAAGACAGGGGAGGCTTGATACGCAGTATTTT. Full variable domain (rest looked up from reference TRBV28 and TRBJ2-3): DVKVTQSSRYLVKRTGEKVFLECVQDMDHENMFWYRQDPGLGLRLIYFSYDVKMKEKGDIPEGYSVSREKKERFSLILESASTNQTSMYLCASSLRQGRLDTQYFGPGTRLTVL.

This clone occurred a few times. The chain is built from TRBV6-6 and TRBJ1-4, with a possible D match to TRBD1 (5 bases). The CDR3 totals 15 residues. Germline CDR1 and CDR2: MNHNY and SVGAGI (reference sequence). The V end lost 0 bases, the J end lost 8 bases, and 13 bases lay between the germline ends. Here the CDR3 DNA reads TGTGCCAGCAGTTACTCGAGGGGAGCGGGAGAAAAACTGTTTTTT. Its protein is CASSYSRGAGEKLFF.